The following is a T cell receptor beta chain sequence with its context. This sample was included in a study of blood T cell repertoires in COVID-19. Turning to the study itself: Sites across the United States, Italy and Spain contributed samples from acute and convalescent COVID-19. T cells, B-cell-depleted T cells, or PBMCs supplied cDNA or gDNA.

In the authors' workflow: The assay estimated nucleated cells by amplifying reference gene primers. Generated by immunoSEQ multiplex PCR, the TCRdb table keeps only in-frame clones and is missing some. The V and J calls and clone size were taken over from that table, and D and trimming were inferred from the DNA. The sample has some 110,000 clones, roughly 78% seen once. The CDR3 sequence is 15 residues long. Trimming took 7 bases from V and 0 from J, leaving 11 bases between them. Germline-derived CDR1 and CDR2 are SGHRS and YFSETQ. Sequences were obtained from peripheral blood. The TCR comes from a man aged 55 to 70 with active or convalescent COVID-19. This chain uses TRBV5-1 with TRBJ2-6, with D possibly matching TRBD1 (6 bases). The CDR3 nucleotides are TGCGCCAGCCGAGACAGGAGCTCTGGGGCCAACGTCCTGACTTTC. It yields the protein CASRDRSSGANVLTF.